A single sample is the source of the 14 T cell receptor beta chains below, sequenced in a study of shared clonotypes between healthy human individuals. Data came from immunoSEQ multiplex PCR; TCRdb stores just in-frame clones and leaves some out. Of hundreds of thousands of clones in the sample, almost 97% were seen once. Sequenced material: naive CD4+ T cells sorted from blood. This sample's subset: CD45RA+ positively selected. The receptors stem from a woman aged 30 to 39 in good health.

The V gene is TRBV28, the J gene TRBJ2-7, with unresolved D. V was shortened by 3 bases and J by 0 bases, with 15 bases between the two germline ends. CDR1 MDHEN and CDR2 SYDVKM come from the germline V gene. This CDR3 contains 16 residues. CDR3 sequence (DNA): TGTGCCAGCAGTTTTAGTCTTCTGGGCGGCTCCTACGAGCAGTACTTC. This sequence encodes CASSFSLLGGSYEQYF.

The chain links TRBV5-1 to TRBJ2-7; D gene ambiguous. Trimming took off 0 bases at V and 5 bases at J, with 12 bases between the two ends. This CDR3 has 14 residues. Germline CDR1 and CDR2: SGHRS and YFSETQ. This CDR3 reads CASSLGIVNDEQYF. In DNA, the CDR3 is TGCGCCAGCAGCTTGGGTATAGTCAACGACGAGCAGTACTTC.

The J gene is TRBJ2-5, the V gene TRBV5-1; D ambiguous. The J call may be in error: the DNA end matches TRBJ2-7 better. Germline V gene data show CDR1 as SGHRS and CDR2 as YFSETQ. This CDR3 is built from 15 residues. The CDR3 DNA reads TGCGCCAGCAGCTTGGTATCCCCCACCGAGGACGAGCAGTACTTC. Protein: CASSLVSPTEDEQYF.

CDR3 sequence (DNA): TGTGCCAGCAGCGTCGGTAGCCGCGTTTCGAGAGAGACCCAGTACTTC. This codes for CASSVGSRVSRETQYF. V usage is TRBV9 and J usage is TRBJ2-5; D gene unclear. Germline V CDR1 and CDR2: SGDLS, YYNGEE. With 2 bases removed from V and 4 bases from J, the gap between germline ends came to 18 bases. The CDR3 sequence is 16 residues long.

This chain connects TRBV2 to TRBJ2-5; D ambiguous. Trimming left V 5 bases short and J 5 bases short, with 9 bases between. In germline, CDR1 is SNHLY, CDR2 FYNNEI. The CDR3 totals 12 residues. The DNA for the CDR3 is TGTGCCAGCAGTAGTTTGCGGGAGACCCAGTACTTC. Its protein is CASSSLRETQYF.

The J gene is TRBJ1-2, the V gene TRBV7-9; unclear D gene. V lost 3 bases and J 4 bases, leaving 9 bases between the germline ends. CDR3 size: 13 residues. Germline CDR1 SEHNR, CDR2 FQNEAQ (reference sequence). The CDR3 DNA reads TGTGCCAGCAGCTTTGAGACTGCCTATGGCTACACCTTC. It translates to CASSFETAYGYTF.

V gene TRBV5-4 combines with J gene TRBJ2-3, with TRBD2 matching over 8 bases. The CDR3 totals 20 residues. Germline V gene data show CDR1 as SGHNT and CDR2 as YYREEE (reference sequence). With 0 bases clipped from V and 2 bases from J, the junction kept 17 bases outside the gene matches. This CDR3 is CASSLVRLAGDLQDTDTQYF. Here the CDR3 DNA reads TGTGCCAGCAGCTTGGTGCGGCTAGCGGGCGACCTCCAGGACACAGATACGCAGTATTTT.

V is TRBV21-1 and J is TRBJ2-7; the table names TRBD2, a call not compared with the DNA. TRBV21-1 is a pseudogene locus. The CDR3 runs 16 residues. The CDR3 DNA sequence: TGTGCCAGCAGCAAAGAGGCGCTAGCGGGACCCCACGAGCAGTACTTC. Translation gives CASSKEALAGPHEQYF.

The chain has TRBV5-4 and TRBJ1-1; D uncertain. The CDR3 totals 14 residues. CDR1 SGHNT and CDR2 YYREEE come from the germline V gene (reference sequence). Trimming cost V 1 base and J 0 bases, with 7 bases left between them. As DNA, the CDR3 is TGTGCCAGCAGCTTGTCCCCGGTGAACACTGAAGCTTTCTTT. Translated, it gives CASSLSPVNTEAFF.

The V and J genes are TRBV7-2 and TRBJ1-3, with D hard to call. V dropped 4 bases and J dropped 4 bases, with 11 bases sitting between them. The CDR3 is 14 residues long. Germline loops: CDR1 SGHTA, CDR2 FQGNSA. CDR3 bases: TGTGCCAGCAGCTCCGGACGCGACGGAAACACCATATATTTT. This sequence encodes CASSSGRDGNTIYF.

This chain uses TRBV9 with TRBJ2-7; 7 bases are a match to TRBD2. The CDR3 runs to 15 residues. V lost 4 bases and J lost 7; bases outside the gene matches: 14. CDR1 SGDLS and CDR2 YYNGEE come from the germline V gene. DNA of the CDR3: TGTGCCAGCAGCCCCCAGCCAGCGGGAATAAAGGAGCAGTACTTC. It yields the protein CASSPQPAGIKEQYF.

The rearrangement joins TRBV5-4 to TRBJ2-3, with 10 bases lining up with TRBD2. This CDR3 is 17 amino acids long. Germline CDR1 SGHNT, CDR2 YYREEE (reference sequence). V lost 4 bases, J lost 9 bases, and 17 bases stayed unmatched. The CDR3 loop is CASSTPRAGGHQGTQYF. CDR3 in DNA: TGTGCCAGCAGCACCCCGCGAGCGGGAGGGCACCAAGGGACGCAGTATTTT.

J is TRBJ2-3 and V is TRBV11-2; D remains ambiguous. In germline, CDR1 is SGHAT, CDR2 FQNNGV. The CDR3 extends over 13 amino acids. Trimming removed 6 bases at V and 5 bases at J, with 12 bases between. The CDR3 protein is CASSRRPGDTQYF. The CDR3 DNA is TGTGCCAGCAGTCGTCGTCCCGGAGATACGCAGTATTTT.

The chain joins TRBV5-4 to TRBJ2-7, with D perhaps TRBD1 (6 bases). The germline V gene encodes CDR1 SGHNT and CDR2 YYREEE (reference sequence). V lost 4 bases and J 6 bases, leaving 20 bases between the germline ends. The CDR3 runs 15 residues. CDR3 in DNA: TGTGCCAGCAGCCGCCCCGGACAGATGGACTCCGAGCAGTACTTC. Its protein product is CASSRPGQMDSEQYF.